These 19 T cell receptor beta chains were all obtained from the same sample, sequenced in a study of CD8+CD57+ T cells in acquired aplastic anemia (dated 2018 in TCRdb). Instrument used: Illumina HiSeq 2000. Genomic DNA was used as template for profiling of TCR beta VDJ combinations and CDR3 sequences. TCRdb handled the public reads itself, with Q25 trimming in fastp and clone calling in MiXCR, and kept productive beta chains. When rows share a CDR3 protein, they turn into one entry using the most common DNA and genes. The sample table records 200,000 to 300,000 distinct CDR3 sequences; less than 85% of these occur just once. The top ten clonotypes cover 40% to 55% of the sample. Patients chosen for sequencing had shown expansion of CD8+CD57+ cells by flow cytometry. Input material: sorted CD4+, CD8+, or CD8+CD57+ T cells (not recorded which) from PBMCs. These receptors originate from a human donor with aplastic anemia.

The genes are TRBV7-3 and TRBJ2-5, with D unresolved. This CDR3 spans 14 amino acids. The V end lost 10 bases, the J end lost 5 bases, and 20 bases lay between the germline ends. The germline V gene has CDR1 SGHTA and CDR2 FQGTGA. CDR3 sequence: CATTRHSEDETQYF. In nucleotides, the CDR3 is TGTGCCACCACAAGACACAGCGAGGACGAGACCCAGTACTTC.

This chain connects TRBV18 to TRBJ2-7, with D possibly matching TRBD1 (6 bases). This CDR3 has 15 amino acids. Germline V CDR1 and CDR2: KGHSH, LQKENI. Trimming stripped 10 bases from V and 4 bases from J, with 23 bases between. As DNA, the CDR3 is TGTGCCACTCAGGGTTCGCCAGGGGCAACTTACGAGCAGTACTTC. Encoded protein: CATQGSPGATYEQYF.

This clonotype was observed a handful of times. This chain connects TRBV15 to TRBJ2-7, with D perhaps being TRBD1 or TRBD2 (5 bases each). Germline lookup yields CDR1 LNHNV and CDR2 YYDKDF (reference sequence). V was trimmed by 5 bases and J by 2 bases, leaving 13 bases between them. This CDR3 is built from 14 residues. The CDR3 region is CATSSRGLPYEQYF. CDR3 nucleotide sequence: TGTGCCACCAGCTCCCGGGGCCTTCCCTACGAGCAGTACTTC.

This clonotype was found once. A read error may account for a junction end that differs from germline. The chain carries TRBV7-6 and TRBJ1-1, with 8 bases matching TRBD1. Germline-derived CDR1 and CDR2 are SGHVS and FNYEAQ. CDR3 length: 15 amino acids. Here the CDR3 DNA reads TGTGCCAGCAGCTCAGACAGGGGCAGCAACACTGCAGCTTTCTTT. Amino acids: CASSSDRGSNTAAFF.

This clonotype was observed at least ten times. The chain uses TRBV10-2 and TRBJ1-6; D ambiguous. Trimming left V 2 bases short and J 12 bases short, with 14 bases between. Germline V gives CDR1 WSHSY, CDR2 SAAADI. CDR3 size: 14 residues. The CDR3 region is CASSEAVRREPLHF. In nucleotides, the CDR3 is TGCGCCAGCAGTGAGGCTGTTCGAAGGGAACCCCTCCACTTT.

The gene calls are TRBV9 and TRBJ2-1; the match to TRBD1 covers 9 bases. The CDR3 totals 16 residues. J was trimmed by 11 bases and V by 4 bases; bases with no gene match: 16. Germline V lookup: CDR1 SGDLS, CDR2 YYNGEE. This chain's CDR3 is CASSIGDRAYNKQQFF. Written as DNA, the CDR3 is TGTGCCAGCAGCATAGGGGACAGGGCGTACAACAAGCAGCAGTTCTTC.

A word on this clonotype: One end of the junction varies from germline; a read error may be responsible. The CDR3 spells CASGYRGRGMEYGCTF. The DNA of the CDR3 is TGTGCCAGCGGCTACCGGGGCAGAGGCATGGAGTATGGCTGCACCTTC. V and J are TRBV2 and TRBJ1-2; tentatively, D is TRBD1 (5 bases). Germline CDR1 and CDR2: SNHLY and FYNNEI. The length of the CDR3 is 16 residues.

The CDR3 DNA reads as TGTGCCAGCAGTTTAGGGTCGACCTACTACTTC. It specifies CASSLGSTYYF. The V call is TRBV2, the J call TRBJ2-5; D gene unclear. This CDR3 comprises 11 residues. Germline CDR1 reads SNHLY; CDR2 reads FYNNEI. V dropped 5 bases and J dropped 14 bases, with 15 bases sitting between them.

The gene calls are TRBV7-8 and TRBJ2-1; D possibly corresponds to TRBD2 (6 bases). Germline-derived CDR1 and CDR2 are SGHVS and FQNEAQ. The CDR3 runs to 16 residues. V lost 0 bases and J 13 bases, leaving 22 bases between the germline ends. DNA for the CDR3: TGTGCCAGCAGCTTAGCGGGAGGCGGGGATACCGAGGATCAGTTCTTC. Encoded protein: CASSLAGGGDTEDQFF.

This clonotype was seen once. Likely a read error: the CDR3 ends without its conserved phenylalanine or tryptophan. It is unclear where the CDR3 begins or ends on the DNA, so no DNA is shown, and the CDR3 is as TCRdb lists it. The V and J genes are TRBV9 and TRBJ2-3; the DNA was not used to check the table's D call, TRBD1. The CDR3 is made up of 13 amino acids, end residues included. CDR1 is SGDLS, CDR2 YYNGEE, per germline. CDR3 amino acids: CASGGAGNNTYFV.

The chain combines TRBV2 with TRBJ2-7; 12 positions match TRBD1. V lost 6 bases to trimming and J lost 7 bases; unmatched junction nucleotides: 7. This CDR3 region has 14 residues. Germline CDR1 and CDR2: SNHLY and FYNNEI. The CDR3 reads CASSAGTGGYEQYV. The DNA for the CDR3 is TGTGCCAGCAGCGCCGGGACAGGGGGCTATGAGCAGTACGTC.

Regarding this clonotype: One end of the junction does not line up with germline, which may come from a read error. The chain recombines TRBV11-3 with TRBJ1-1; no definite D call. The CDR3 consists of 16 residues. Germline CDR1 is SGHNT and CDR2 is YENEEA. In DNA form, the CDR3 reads TGTGCCAGCAGCGTAGATCTGAGACTCATGAACACTGAAGCTTTCTTT. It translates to CASSVDLRLMNTEAFF.

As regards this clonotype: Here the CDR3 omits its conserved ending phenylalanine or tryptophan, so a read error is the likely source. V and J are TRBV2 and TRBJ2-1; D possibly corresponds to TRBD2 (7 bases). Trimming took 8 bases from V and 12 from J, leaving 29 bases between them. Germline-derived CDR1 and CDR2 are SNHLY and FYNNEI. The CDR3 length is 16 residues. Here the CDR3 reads CASGEGGGNGQDVQFC. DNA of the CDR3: TGTGCCAGCGGGGAGGGGGGCGGAAACGGTCAGGATGTGCAGTTCTGC.

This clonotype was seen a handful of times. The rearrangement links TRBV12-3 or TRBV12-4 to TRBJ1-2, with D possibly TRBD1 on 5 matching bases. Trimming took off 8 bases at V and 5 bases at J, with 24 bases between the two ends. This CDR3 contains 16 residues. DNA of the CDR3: TGTGCCAGCTCAAGGGAGAGGGACGGGCTCGTATATGGCTACACCTTC. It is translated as CASSRERDGLVYGYTF.

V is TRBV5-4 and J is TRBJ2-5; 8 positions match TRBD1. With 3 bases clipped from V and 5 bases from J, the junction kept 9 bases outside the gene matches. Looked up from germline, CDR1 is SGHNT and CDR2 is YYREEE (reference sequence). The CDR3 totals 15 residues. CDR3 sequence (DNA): TGTGCCAGCAGCTACCGGACAGGGATGGGTGAGACCCAGTACTTC. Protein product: CASSYRTGMGETQYF.

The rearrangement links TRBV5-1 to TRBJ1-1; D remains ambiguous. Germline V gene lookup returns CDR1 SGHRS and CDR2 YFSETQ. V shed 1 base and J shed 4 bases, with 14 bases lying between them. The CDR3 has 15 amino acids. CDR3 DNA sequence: TGCGCCAGCAGCTTGTCGATTGAGTGGGTCACTGAAGCTTTCTTT. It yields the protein CASSLSIEWVTEAFF.

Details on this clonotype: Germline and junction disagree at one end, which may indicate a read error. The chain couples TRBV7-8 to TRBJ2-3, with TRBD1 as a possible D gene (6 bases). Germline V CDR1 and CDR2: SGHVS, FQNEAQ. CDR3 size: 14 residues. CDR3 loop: CASSFPADGTTLSF. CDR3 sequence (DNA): TGTGCCAGCAGCTTTCCGGCAGACGGGACAACCCTGTCCTTT.

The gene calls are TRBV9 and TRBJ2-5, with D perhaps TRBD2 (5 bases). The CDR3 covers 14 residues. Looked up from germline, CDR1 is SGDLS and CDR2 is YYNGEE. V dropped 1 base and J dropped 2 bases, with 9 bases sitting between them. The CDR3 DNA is TGTGCCAGCAGCGTACGGGGATCGCAAGAGACCCAGTACTTC. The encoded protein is CASSVRGSQETQYF.

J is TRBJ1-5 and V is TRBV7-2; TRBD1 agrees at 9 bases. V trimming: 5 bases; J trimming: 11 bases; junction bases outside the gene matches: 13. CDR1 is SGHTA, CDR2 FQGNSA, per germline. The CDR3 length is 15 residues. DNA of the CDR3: TGTGCCAGCAGCAATGGACAGGGGTGTCAAGAGACCCAGCATTTT. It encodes CASSNGQGCQETQHF.